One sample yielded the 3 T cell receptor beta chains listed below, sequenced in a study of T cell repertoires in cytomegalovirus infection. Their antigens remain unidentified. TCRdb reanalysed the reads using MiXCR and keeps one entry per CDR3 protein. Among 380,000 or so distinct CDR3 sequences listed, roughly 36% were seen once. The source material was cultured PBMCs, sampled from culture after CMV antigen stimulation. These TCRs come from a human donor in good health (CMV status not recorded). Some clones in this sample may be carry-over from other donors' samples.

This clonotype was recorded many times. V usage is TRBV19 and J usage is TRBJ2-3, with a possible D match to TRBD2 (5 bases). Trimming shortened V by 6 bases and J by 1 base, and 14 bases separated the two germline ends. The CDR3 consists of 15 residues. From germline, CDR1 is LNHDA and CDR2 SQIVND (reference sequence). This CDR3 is CASSPTGMGTDTQYF. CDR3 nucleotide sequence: TGTGCCAGTAGCCCGACGGGAATGGGCACAGATACGCAGTATTTT.

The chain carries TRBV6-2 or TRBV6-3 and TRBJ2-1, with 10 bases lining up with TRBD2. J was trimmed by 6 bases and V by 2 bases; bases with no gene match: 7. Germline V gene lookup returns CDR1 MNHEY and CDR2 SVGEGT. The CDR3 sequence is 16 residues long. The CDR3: CASSYPGLAVGNEQFF. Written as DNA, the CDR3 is TGTGCCAGCAGTTACCCAGGACTAGCGGTCGGCAATGAGCAGTTCTTC.

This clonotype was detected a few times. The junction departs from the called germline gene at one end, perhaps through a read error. The CDR3 here is CASSPGTSGPGTQYF. Here the CDR3 DNA reads TGTGCTAGCAGCCCCGGGACTAGCGGTCCGGGGACCCAGTACTTC. V and J are TRBV7-7 and TRBJ2-5; 11 bases match TRBD2. CDR1 SSHAT and CDR2 FNYEAQ come from the germline V gene (reference sequence). The CDR3 spans 15 residues.